The TCR beta chain under discussion was sequenced for a study of T cells in Graves' hyperthyroidism and ophthalmopathy. Regarding the study as a whole: In the blood, most expanded thyroid clonotypes above 0.001 appeared as well.

Trimming at V came to 5 bases and at J to 0 bases, leaving 12 bases not matched to a gene. The CDR3 totals 17 residues. Per the germline V gene, CDR1 is MNHNS and CDR2 is SASEGT. Amplification yielded TCR beta CDR3 regions, with RNA transcripts as the source. An initial round of RT-PCR targeting the TCR CDR3 relied on the HTBI primer set. TCRdb recomputed calls from the multiplex PCR reads with MiXCR, one row per CDR3 protein. The profile shows 300,000 to 450,000 distinct CDR3 sequences, approximately 18% of them singletons. Fresh peripheral blood, 7.5 to 10 ml, yielded the PBMCs. This clonotype was seen repeatedly, ten times or more. Antigen unknown.

This chain uses TRBV6-1 with TRBJ1-1; 7 bases agree with TRBD1. This receptor was taken from a man younger than 35 with Graves' ophthalmopathy. Sequencing input: blood. CDR3 in amino acids: CASSRTTGVGMNTEAFF. CDR3 in DNA: TGTGCCAGCAGTCGTACCACAGGGGTCGGGATGAACACTGAAGCTTTCTTT.